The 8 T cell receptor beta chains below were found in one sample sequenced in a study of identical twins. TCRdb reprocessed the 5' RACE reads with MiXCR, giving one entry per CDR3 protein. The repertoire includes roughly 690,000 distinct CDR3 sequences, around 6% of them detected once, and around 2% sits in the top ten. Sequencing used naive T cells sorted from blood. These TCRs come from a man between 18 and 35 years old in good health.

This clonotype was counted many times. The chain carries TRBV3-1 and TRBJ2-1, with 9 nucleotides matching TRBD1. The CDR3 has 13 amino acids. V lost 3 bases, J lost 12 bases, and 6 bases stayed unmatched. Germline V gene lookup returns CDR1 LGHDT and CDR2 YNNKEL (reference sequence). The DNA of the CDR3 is TGTGCCAGCAGCCAGGGACAGGGAGGGTTGCAGTTCTTC. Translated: CASSQGQGGLQFF.

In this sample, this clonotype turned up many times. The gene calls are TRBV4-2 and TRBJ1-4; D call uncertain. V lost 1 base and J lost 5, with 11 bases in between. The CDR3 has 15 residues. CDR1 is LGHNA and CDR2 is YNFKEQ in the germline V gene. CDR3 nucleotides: TGTGCCAGCAGCCAAGCTATGGGTACAAATGAAAAACTGTTTTTT. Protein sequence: CASSQAMGTNEKLFF.

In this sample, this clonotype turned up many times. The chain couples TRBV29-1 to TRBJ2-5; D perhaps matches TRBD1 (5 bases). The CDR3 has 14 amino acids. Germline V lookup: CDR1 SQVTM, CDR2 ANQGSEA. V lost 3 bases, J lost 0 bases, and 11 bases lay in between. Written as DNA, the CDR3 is TGCAGCGTTGACCAGACAGCGTACCAAGAGACCCAGTACTTC. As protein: CSVDQTAYQETQYF.

CDR3 DNA: TGTGCCTGGGGGGCCTCCACTGAAGCTTTCTTT. Amino acids: CAWGASTEAFF. This chain uses TRBV30 with TRBJ1-1, with D possibly TRBD1 on 5 matching bases. The CDR3 sequence is 11 residues long. V lost 5 bases and J lost 4, with 8 bases in between. Germline loops: CDR1 GTSNPN, CDR2 SVGIG (reference sequence).

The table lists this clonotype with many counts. The CDR3 DNA follows: TGTGCCAGCAGTCCCGATTTGCTAGCTAGCGGGAGGGCCGAACACAATGAGCAGTTCTTC. This translates into CASSPDLLASGRAEHNEQFF. The V call is TRBV12-3 or TRBV12-4, the J call TRBJ2-1; 12 bases agree with TRBD2. V trimming: 5 bases; J trimming: 5 bases; junction bases outside the gene matches: 19. The CDR3 has 20 residues.

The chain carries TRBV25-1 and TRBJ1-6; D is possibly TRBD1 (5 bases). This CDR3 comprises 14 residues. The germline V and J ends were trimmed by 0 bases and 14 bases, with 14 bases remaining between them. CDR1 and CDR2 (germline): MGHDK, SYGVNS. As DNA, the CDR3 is TGTGCCAGCAGTGAATATAATCAGGGCAAGGCCCTCCACTTT. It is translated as CASSEYNQGKALHF. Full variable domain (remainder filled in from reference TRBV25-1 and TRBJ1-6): EADIYQTPRYLVIGTGKKITLECSQTMGHDKMYWYQQDPGMELHLIHYSYGVNSTEKGDLSSESTVSRIRTEHFPLTLESARPSHTSQYLCASSEYNQGKALHFGNGTRLTVT.

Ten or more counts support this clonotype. The CDR3 bases are TGTGCCAGCAGTTTAAGACAGGCTTCGGAAACCGGGGAGCTGTTTTTT. Protein product: CASSLRQASETGELFF. The chain carries TRBV12-3 or TRBV12-4 and TRBJ2-2, with TRBD1 as a possible D gene (6 bases). Trimming removed 2 bases at V and 5 bases at J, with 15 bases between. The CDR3 is made up of 16 amino acids.

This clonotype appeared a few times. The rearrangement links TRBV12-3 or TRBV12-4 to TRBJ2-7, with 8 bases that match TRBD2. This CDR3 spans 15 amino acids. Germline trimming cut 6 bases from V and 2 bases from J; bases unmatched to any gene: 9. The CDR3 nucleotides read TGTGCCAGCAGACCGAGAGCGGGAGCGACCTACGAGCAGTACTTC. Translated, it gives CASRPRAGATYEQYF.